The next 8 T cell receptor beta chains were all read from a single sample in a study of T-cell reconstitution after alpha-beta-depleted transplantation in children (dated by TCRdb to the mid-2010s). The sample's treatment or condition label, decoded: allogeneic hematopoietic cell transplantation with graft depleted of TCRalphabeta T cells and CD19 B cells. The library was obtained by PCR. Sequencing instrument: Illumina HiSeq 2500. Molecular barcoding was employed in the preparation of TCR libraries, with unique molecular identifiers being used to normalize TCRbeta repertoire quantification. TCRdb cleaned the public reads at Q25 with fastp, built clones with MiXCR and kept in-frame beta chains. Rows with a matching CDR3 protein are joined into one entry that keeps the most common DNA and genes. Here the sample has over 400,000 distinct CDR3 sequences; roughly 44% occur a single time. The ten largest make up under 30% of the sample.

The sequenced sample was PBMCs, obtained before TCRalphabeta/CD19-depleted stem cell transplant. Receptor source: a girl aged 2 to 9 with aplastic anemia, due to receive a stem cell transplant.

The chain recombines TRBV28 with TRBJ1-5; D unresolved. The CDR3 consists of 12 residues. CDR1 and CDR2 (germline): MDHEN, SYDVKM. V was shortened by 7 bases and J by 11 bases, with 15 bases between the two germline ends. The CDR3 region has the DNA TGTGCCAGCACTTCGGGGAGTAAATCCCAGCATTTT. The encoded protein is CASTSGSKSQHF.

The chain carries TRBV9 and TRBJ2-7; 8 nucleotides agree with TRBD2. V lost 4 bases, J lost 5 bases, and 11 bases stayed unmatched. Germline V gene data show CDR1 as SGDLS and CDR2 as YYNGEE. This CDR3 comprises 15 residues. CDR3 sequence reads: CASSPQAGGYDEQYF. Here the CDR3 DNA reads TGTGCCAGCAGCCCACAGGCGGGGGGCTACGACGAGCAGTACTTC.

This clonotype was seen only once. Germline and junction disagree at one end, which may indicate a read error. The chain joins TRBV20-1 to TRBJ1-5; D not certain. This CDR3 has 16 residues. Per the germline V gene, CDR1 is DFQATT and CDR2 is SNEGSKA (reference sequence). DNA of the CDR3: TGCTGTGCTAGAGATCCCGTAGGCCATTTAAATCAGCCCCAGCATTTT. Protein sequence: CCARDPVGHLNQPQHF.

V gene TRBV7-8 combines with J gene TRBJ2-1, with TRBD2 identical over 8 bases. Germline CDR1 reads SGHVS; CDR2 reads FQNEAQ. The V segment lost 2 bases and the J segment 6 bases; nucleotides outside the gene matches: 15. CDR3 length: 18 amino acids. CDR3 coding DNA: TGTGCCAGCAGCTTAAGGGTGTTTGGGCGGGAGGAGGGCAATGAGCAGTTCTTC. Translating it yields CASSLRVFGREEGNEQFF.

This clonotype appeared a few times. The V gene is TRBV2, the J gene TRBJ2-3; 10 bases are a match to TRBD2. Germline values: CDR1 SNHLY, CDR2 FYNNEI. J gave up 2 bases and V 5 bases, and 4 bases lay outside the gene matches. This CDR3 has 15 residues. Here the CDR3 DNA reads TGTGCCAGCAGTTCAACTAGCGGGATCACAGATACGCAGTATTTT. It is translated as CASSSTSGITDTQYF.

The chain combines TRBV10-3 with TRBJ2-1, with TRBD2 matching over 11 bases. CDR1 and CDR2 (germline): ENHRY, SYGVKD. The ends lost 4 bases at V and 1 base at J; junction bases unmatched: 6. This CDR3 region has 17 residues. This CDR3 is CAISADTSGRSYNEQFF. The CDR3 bases are TGTGCCATCAGTGCCGACACTAGCGGGAGATCCTACAATGAGCAGTTCTTC.

This chain connects TRBV12-3 or TRBV12-4 to TRBJ2-5; 8 nucleotides line up with TRBD2. This CDR3 contains 13 residues. V was pared by 6 bases and J by 10 bases, with 10 bases of the junction left unmatched. The CDR3 DNA follows: TGTGCCAGCAGCAGAGCGGGAGAGGGGGGCCAGTACTTC. Translating gives CASSRAGEGGQYF.

This clonotype was observed once. Sequence at one end of the junction differs from germline and may be a read error. This chain joins TRBV20-1 and TRBJ1-1; 10 nucleotides agree with TRBD1. CDR1 and CDR2 (germline): DFQATT, SNEGSKA (reference sequence). CDR3 length equals 16 residues. CDR3 residues: CSSLRQGAKMKTEAFF. The CDR3 bases are TGCAGCTCCCTTCGACAGGGGGCGAAAATGAAGACTGAAGCTTTCTTT.